The TCR beta chain described here comes from a study of human T cells and chemical hapten exposure. As to time point: patch test 2, 6 weeks after DPC sensitization. Treatment here: therapeutic diphenylcyclopropenone sensitization with weekly scalp DPC. Study processing details: TCR counts had a median of around 94,000 per sample and spanned about 20,000 to 700,000. TCRdb reprocessed the RACE reads via MiXCR and lists one record per CDR3 protein. The V and J calls follow TCRdb's processing rather than the paper's. The table records around 69,000 distinct CDR3 sequences, around 8.8% of them present only once. This clonotype was seen at least ten times. V lost 7 bases to trimming and J lost 4 bases, with 10 bases between them. Germline lookup yields CDR1 SQVTM and CDR2 ANQGSEA. The length of the CDR3 is 11 residues.

The sequenced sample was whole blood, obtained in connection with sensitization to the hapten diphenylcyclopropenone (DPC). J is TRBJ1-1 and V is TRBV29-1; D gene ambiguous. This sequence was found in a woman in her 50s with alopecia areata. Some clones in this sample may be carry-over from other donors' samples. This chain's CDR3 is CSGKEGTEAFF. The CDR3 nucleotides are TGCAGCGGTAAAGAAGGCACTGAAGCTTTCTTT.